The 21 T cell receptor beta chains below were found in one sample sequenced in a study of T cell responses to AZD1222 COVID-19 vaccine. TCRdb's copy holds only in-frame clones and misses some; the assay was immunoSEQ multiplex PCR. The sample comprises about 130,000 clones, around 90% of which are singletons, and approximately 1.4% rests with the top ten. Material: peripheral blood, obtained on day 0 of AZD1222 vaccination. All receptors derive from an adult in good health.

The chain uses TRBV11-2 and TRBJ1-1; no clear D gene. V lost 5 bases and J lost 2, with 12 bases in between. In germline, CDR1 is SGHAT, CDR2 FQNNGV. The CDR3 length is 14 residues. Here the CDR3 reads CASSGDGKNTEAFF. The CDR3 DNA sequence: TGTGCCAGCAGCGGTGATGGGAAAAACACTGAAGCTTTCTTT.

The chain joins TRBV7-2 to TRBJ2-5, with a weak D call TRBD1 (6 bases). V was cut by 7 bases and J by 9 bases, with 18 bases left in between. The germline CDR1 and CDR2 sequences are SGHTA and FQGNSA. The CDR3 is 13 amino acids. The CDR3 DNA sequence: TGTGCCAGCAATCAACTAGGGGGTGCGGCCCAGTACTTC. The encoded protein is CASNQLGGAAQYF. Filled out from reference TRBV7-2 and TRBJ2-5, the complete variable domain reads GAGVSQSPSNKVTEKGKDVELRCDPISGHTALYWYRQSLGQGLEFLIYFQGNSAPDKSGLPSDRFSAERTGGSVSTLTIQRTQQEDSAVYLCASNQLGGAAQYFGPGTRLLVL.

This sequence joins TRBV10-3 and TRBJ2-5; the D gene is possibly TRBD1 (6 bases). V lost 5 bases and J lost 4, with 17 bases in between. The CDR3 length is 15 residues. Germline V gene lookup returns CDR1 ENHRY and CDR2 SYGVKD. CDR3 sequence reads: CAISIQQGYGETQYF. CDR3 DNA sequence: TGTGCCATCAGTATACAACAGGGATACGGAGAGACCCAGTACTTC.

This clone showed up just once. The CDR3 loop is CASSQGAAGGETQYF. The CDR3 bases are TGTGCCAGCAGCCAAGGCGCGGCAGGGGGAGAGACCCAGTACTTC. This chain links TRBV3-1 (or the pseudogene TRBV3-2) with TRBJ2-5; 7 bases are shared with TRBD1. Germline-derived CDR1 and CDR2 are LGHDT and YNNKEL (reference sequence). V gave up 1 base and J gave up 4 bases; unmatched junction bases: 6. The CDR3 covers 15 residues.

CDR3 nucleotide sequence: TGCGCCAGCAGTCCCCCCACGGTTATGAACACTGAAGCTTTCTTT. This gives the protein CASSPPTVMNTEAFF. The chain uses TRBV23-1 and TRBJ1-1, with unresolved D. TRBV23-1 is an ORF; its function is uncertain. Trimming removed 4 bases at V and 0 bases at J, with 12 bases between. The CDR3 extends over 15 amino acids.

The chain employs TRBV30 and TRBJ1-6; D possibly corresponds to TRBD1 (5 bases). CDR1 is GTSNPN, CDR2 SVGIG, per germline (reference sequence). The CDR3 totals 12 residues. The ends were cut back, 1 base at V and 11 bases at J, with 9 bases in the middle. CDR3 sequence reads: CAWSDGGAPLHF. In nucleotides, the CDR3 is TGTGCCTGGAGTGACGGGGGGGCACCCCTCCACTTT.

The chain has TRBV7-3 and TRBJ2-3; no firm D call. This CDR3 spans 12 amino acids. From germline, CDR1 is SGHTA and CDR2 FQGTGA. V lost 4 bases and J 4 bases, leaving 6 bases between the germline ends. CDR3: CASSSSSDTQYF. The CDR3, as DNA: TGTGCCAGCAGCTCCTCGTCAGATACGCAGTATTTT.

V is TRBV6-5 and J is TRBJ1-2; D not certain. The length of the CDR3 is 13 residues. Looked up from germline, CDR1 is MNHEY and CDR2 is SVGAGI. With 0 bases removed from V and 8 bases from J, the gap between germline ends came to 10 bases. Here the CDR3 reads CASSYSKGWGYTF. In DNA form, the CDR3 reads TGTGCCAGCAGTTACTCGAAAGGGTGGGGCTACACCTTC.

This chain connects TRBV18 to TRBJ2-7; 7 positions match TRBD1. Unmatched junction bases numbered 8, after V lost 1 base and J lost 2 bases. CDR3 length equals 16 residues. Looked up from germline, CDR1 is KGHSH and CDR2 is LQKENI. This CDR3 is CASSPQQGSTTYEQYF. For the CDR3, the DNA is TGTGCCAGCTCACCACAACAGGGGTCTACCACCTACGAGCAGTACTTC.

J is TRBJ2-1 and V is TRBV5-1, with TRBD2 matching 12 bases. The CDR3 runs 19 residues. In germline, CDR1 is SGHRS, CDR2 YFSETQ. The junction had 11 bases not matched to a gene; V was cut back by 4 bases and J by 0 bases. CDR3 region: CASSQGTSGYRSSYNEQFF. CDR3 sequence (DNA): TGCGCCAGCAGCCAAGGGACTAGCGGGTATCGGAGCTCCTACAATGAGCAGTTCTTC.

There are a few counts of this clone. The rearrangement uses TRBV7-3 and TRBJ2-7; D is undetermined. Germline CDR1 is SGHTA and CDR2 is FQGTGA. The CDR3 loop spans 13 amino acids. Trimming took off 5 bases at V and 5 bases at J, with 13 bases between the two ends. In DNA, the CDR3 is TGTGCCAGCAGCCCTTCGGTAGGCAACGAGCAGTACTTC. Protein sequence: CASSPSVGNEQYF.

The CDR3 DNA follows: TGTGCCAGCTCACCAGGGGGCCCGATCTACGAGCAGTACTTC. Protein: CASSPGGPIYEQYF. The rearrangement joins TRBV18 to TRBJ2-7; tentative D call: TRBD1 (6 bases). The CDR3 extends over 14 amino acids. Germline V gives CDR1 KGHSH, CDR2 LQKENI. Trimming took 2 bases from V and 3 from J, leaving 11 bases between them.

The chain is built from TRBV30 and TRBJ1-5; D might be TRBD1 (6 bases). Trimming took off 0 bases at V and 0 bases at J, with 9 bases between the two ends. The V gene's germline CDR1 is GTSNPN and CDR2 SVGIG (reference sequence). The CDR3 length is 15 residues. In DNA, the CDR3 is TGTGCCTGGAGTGTCAGGGGTTATAGCAATCAGCCCCAGCATTTT. As protein: CAWSVRGYSNQPQHF.

CDR3 nucleotide sequence: TGCGCCAGCAGCTTGACGTGGGCAGGTGGTGGCTACACCTTC. It specifies CASSLTWAGGGYTF. V and J are TRBV5-1 and TRBJ1-2; D gene uncertain. The CDR3 has 14 residues. Germline values: CDR1 SGHRS, CDR2 YFSETQ. V gave up 1 base and J gave up 7 bases, with 14 bases separating them. The whole variable domain, remainder taken from reference TRBV5-1 and TRBJ1-2, is KAGVTQTPRYLIKTRGQQVTLSCSPISGHRSVSWYQQTPGQGLQFLFEYFSETQRNKGNFPGRFSGRQFSNSRSEMNVSTLELGDSALYLCASSLTWAGGGYTFGSGTRLTVV.

The chain is built from TRBV7-6 and TRBJ2-5, with 7 bases lining up with TRBD1. V gave up 5 bases and J gave up 6 bases; unmatched junction bases: 6. CDR1 and CDR2 from the germline V gene are SGHVS and FNYEAQ. The CDR3 spans 13 residues. The CDR3 nucleotides are TGTGCCAGCAGCCTAAACAGGGGACAGACCCAGTACTTC. Its translation: CASSLNRGQTQYF. Supplemented by reference TRBV7-6 and TRBJ2-5, the full variable domain reads GAGVSQSPRYKVTKRGQDVALRCDPISGHVSLYWYRQALGQGPEFLTYFNYEAQQDKSGLPNDRFSAERPEGSISTLTIQRTEQRDSAMYRCASSLNRGQTQYFGPGTRLLVL.

This chain links TRBV19 with TRBJ2-7, with 7 positions matching TRBD2. This CDR3 comprises 14 residues. Per germline, CDR1 LNHDA and CDR2 SQIVND (reference sequence). The J segment lost 7 bases and the V segment lost 1 base, leaving 7 bases of the junction unmatched. The chain's CDR3 is CASSIVGGSAEQYF. The DNA of the CDR3 is TGTGCCAGTAGTATAGTGGGGGGGAGCGCGGAGCAGTACTTC.

This clone came up a few times. The chain has TRBV6-2 or TRBV6-3 and TRBJ1-2; 8 bases line up with TRBD1. This CDR3 contains 15 residues. V gave up 5 bases and J gave up 4 bases; unmatched junction bases: 9. Germline CDR1 MNHEY, CDR2 SVGEGT. The CDR3 reads CASSKPGTGIYGYTF. Here the CDR3 DNA reads TGTGCCAGCAGTAAACCCGGGACAGGAATCTATGGCTACACCTTC.

This clone was seen only a few times. This chain uses TRBV5-4 with TRBJ1-2; D is unclear. The germline CDR1 and CDR2 sequences are SGHNT and YYREEE (reference sequence). Deletions cut 2 bases from V and 8 bases from J, with 13 bases between. This CDR3 spans 13 amino acids. The CDR3 spells CASSFSTTRGYTF. CDR3 sequence (DNA): TGTGCCAGCAGCTTCTCAACTACACGAGGCTACACCTTC.

The rearrangement links TRBV28 to TRBJ1-5; 7 bases agree with TRBD1. The V segment lost 7 bases and the J segment 1 base; nucleotides outside the gene matches: 4. This CDR3 contains 14 residues. Germline values: CDR1 MDHEN, CDR2 SYDVKM. CDR3 DNA: TGTGCCAGCATCCAGGGGGTAAGCAATCAGCCCCAGCATTTT. It specifies CASIQGVSNQPQHF.

This chain joins TRBV6-5 and TRBJ2-7; no clear D. From germline, CDR1 is MNHEY and CDR2 SVGAGI. Deletions cut 7 bases from V and 2 bases from J, with 9 bases between. This CDR3 spans 12 amino acids. The CDR3 bases are TGTGCCAGCACCCGCGGCCCCTACGAGCAGTACTTC. This codes for CASTRGPYEQYF.

This clone was observed once. The rearrangement links TRBV28 to TRBJ1-2, with 8 bases fitting TRBD1. This CDR3 is 12 amino acids long. Germline V gene data show CDR1 as MDHEN and CDR2 as SYDVKM. The CDR3: CALQGANYGYTF. Written as DNA, the CDR3 is TGTGCTCTTCAGGGGGCGAACTATGGCTACACCTTC.